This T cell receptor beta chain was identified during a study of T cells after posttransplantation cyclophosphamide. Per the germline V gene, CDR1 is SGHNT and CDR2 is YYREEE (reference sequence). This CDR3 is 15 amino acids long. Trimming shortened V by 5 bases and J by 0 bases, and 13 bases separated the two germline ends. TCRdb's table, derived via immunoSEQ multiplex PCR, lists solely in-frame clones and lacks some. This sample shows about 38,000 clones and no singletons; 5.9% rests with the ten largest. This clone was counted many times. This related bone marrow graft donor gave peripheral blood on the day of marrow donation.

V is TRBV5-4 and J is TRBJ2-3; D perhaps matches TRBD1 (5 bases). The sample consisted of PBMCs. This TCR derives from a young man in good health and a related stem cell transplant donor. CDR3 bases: TGTGCCAGCAGGCCGAATTCAGGGAGCACAGATACGCAGTATTTT. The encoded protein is CASRPNSGSTDTQYF.